What follows is one T cell receptor beta chain and its context. Antigen unknown. The germline V and J ends were trimmed by 4 bases and 5 bases, with 18 bases remaining between them. The CDR3 covers 15 residues. Enrollment excluded any patients with other autoimmune diseases, uncontrolled infections, pregnancy or lactation. This entry is derived from a study of Graves' ophthalmopathy and Graves' hyperthyroidism. Study background: Stable hyperthyroidism meant no progression to ophthalmopathy within 18 months of follow-up.

Regarding the study as a whole: Most thyroid clonotypes with frequency above 0.001 were detected in blood too.

RNA transcripts were the template, and TCR beta CDR3 regions were amplified from them. The first-round RT-PCR employed HTBI primers together with the Qiagen OneStep RT-PCR kit. A multiplex PCR was then performed as the second round. TCRdb passed the multiplex PCR reads through MiXCR, listing each CDR3 protein once. The sample consists of over a million distinct CDR3 sequences, less than 45% of them appearing once. The sequence was collected from an adult man with Graves' hyperthyroidism. V usage is TRBV12-3 or TRBV12-4 and J usage is TRBJ2-7, with D tentatively TRBD2 (5 bases). The sequenced sample consisted of peripheral blood or thyroid tissue (not recorded which). The CDR3 bases are TGTGCCAGCAGTTCCTCTGCGTCCGGGGATGACGAGCAGTACTTC. Translation gives CASSSSASGDDEQYF.